What follows is one T cell receptor beta chain and its context. Sorted-subset replicate PCR reactions were performed with approximately 190 ng DNA, corresponding to tens of thousands of T cell genomes. Using immunoSEQ multiplex PCR, the repertoire was profiled, and TCRdb retains in-frame clones only, with some absent. The sample holds more than 2 million clones; 85% to 95% are singletons and the top ten take approximately 1.6%. The CDR3 is 15 residues long. Trimming at V came to 4 bases and at J to 0 bases, leaving 6 bases not matched to a gene. Germline V gene sequence: CDR1 SGHVS, CDR2 FQNEAQ. These data are taken from a study of shared clonotypes between healthy human individuals. Study information: Three CD4 naive, three CD4 memory, two CD8 naive and one CD8 memory plate were used per donor.

Cells designated naive CD8 were CD45RO-negative and were positively selected for CCR7, with terminally differentiated effector memory CD45RA+ cells excluded. Each of the donors was a healthy adult who was HIV-negative and had not had a recent acute infection or vaccination. The TCR was taken from a man aged 18 to 29 in good health. Some clones in this sample may be carry-over from other donors' samples. The sequenced sample consisted of naive CD8+ T cells from PBMCs. This rearrangement joins TRBV7-8 to TRBJ2-7, with 7 bases fitting TRBD2. CDR3: CASSSDSGSSYEQYF. DNA of the CDR3: TGTGCCAGCAGCTCAGATAGCGGGTCCTCCTACGAGCAGTACTTC.